Listed below are T cell receptor beta chains from one sample, sequenced in a study of immune characterization of retroperitoneal liposarcoma. TCRdb processed the PCR reads anew with MiXCR; each CDR3 protein has one entry. The sample has around 10,000 distinct CDR3 sequences, roughly 29% seen once. Sequencing was done on a sample of tumor tissue. The receptor source for this set is a female donor with retroperitoneal liposarcoma. The CDR3 runs from the conserved cysteine through the conserved F or W. Each record gives: V gene, D gene, J gene, clone size, CDR3 protein, CDR3 DNA. The D gene is left open where the match is weak. Clone size is not always given. Where it is, it says once, few, many or a class for expanded clones.

TRBV7-2	TRBD2	TRBJ2-1	medium-sized	CASSLASSGSSYSYEQFF	TGTGCCAGCAGCTTAGCTTCTAGCGGGAGTTCCTACTCCTACGAGCAGTTCTTC
TRBV6-1	TRBD2	TRBJ2-5	NA	CASSPSRSGRSNEQYF	TGTGCCAGCAGTCCGAGCCGGAGCGGGAGGTCCAATGAGCAGTACTTC
TRBV6-1	TRBD2	TRBJ2-7	many	CASSPLAGGLDEQYF	TGTGCCAGCAGCCCGCTAGCGGGAGGGCTAGATGAGCAGTACTTC
TRBV7-2	NA	TRBJ2-5	many	CASSRGPQETQYF	TGTGCCAGCAGTCGGGGGCCCCAAGAGACCCAGTACTTC
TRBV7-3	TRBD2	TRBJ2-1	few	CASSPIGLAGGNEQFF	TGTGCCAGCAGCCCAATTGGACTAGCGGGTGGCAATGAGCAGTTCTTC
TRBV12-3/TRBV12-4	TRBD2	TRBJ2-5	many	CASSFTGTSDEQYF	TGTGCCAGCAGTTTCACAGGGACTAGCGATGAGCAGTACTTC
TRBV6-1	TRBD2	TRBJ2-5	NA	CASSPGLAGNEQYF	TGTGCCAGCAGCCCGGGACTAGCGGGGAATGAGCAGTACTTC
TRBV12-3/TRBV12-4	TRBD2	TRBJ2-2	NA	CASSLTSGNTGELFF	TGTGCCAGCAGTTTGACTAGCGGGAACACCGGGGAGCTGTTTTTT
TRBV7-6	NA	TRBJ2-1	large	CASSLTRLPYNEQFF	TGTGCCAGCAGCTTAACACGGCTTCCATACAATGAGCAGTTCTTC
TRBV6-1	NA	TRBJ2-7	once	CASRTLANEQYF	TGTGCCAGCAGGACCCTCGCGAACGAGCAGTACTTC
TRBV7-6	NA	TRBJ2-5	many	CASSLERGQETQYF	TGTGCCAGCAGCTTAGAACGGGGGCAAGAGACCCAGTACTTC
TRBV6-1	NA	TRBJ2-2	few	CASRSGFGGTGELFF	TGTGCCAGCCGATCAGGGTTTGGGGGCACCGGGGAGCTGTTTTTT
TRBV6-6	TRBD2	TRBJ2-1	many	CASSYRTSGRQETQFF	TGTGCCAGCAGTTACCGGACTAGCGGGAGACAAGAGACCCAGTTCTTC
TRBV6-1	NA	TRBJ2-7	NA	CASSPRYEQYF	TGTGCCAGCAGTCCTCGGTACGAGCAGTACTTC
TRBV11-1	NA	TRBJ2-1	NA	CASSLFWGRGEQFF	TGTGCCAGCAGCTTATTTTGGGGGCGAGGTGAGCAGTTCTTC
TRBV12-3/TRBV12-4	NA	TRBJ1-6	NA	CASRSSYSPLHF	TGTGCCAGCAGATCCTCGTATTCACCCCTCCACTTT
TRBV11-1	NA	TRBJ2-3	many	CASSLGTASGLGDTQYF	TGTGCCAGCAGCTTAGGTACTGCGTCAGGATTGGGAGATACGCAGTATTTT
TRBV7-8	NA	TRBJ2-7	medium-sized	CASSLQSRSYEQYF	TGTGCCAGCAGCTTACAGAGCCGCTCCTACGAGCAGTACTTC
TRBV10-2	TRBD1	TRBJ2-7	NA	CASRGVDRTPYEQYF	TGCGCCAGCAGGGGAGTGGACAGGACTCCCTACGAGCAGTACTTC
TRBV6-1	TRBD2	TRBJ2-1	NA	CASSEARGRHNEQFF	TGTGCCAGCAGTGAAGCTCGCGGGAGGCACAATGAGCAGTTCTTC
TRBV7-2	NA	TRBJ2-1	NA	CASSDRTGTAYEQFF	TGTGCCAGCAGCGACAGGACGGGCACGGCCTACGAGCAGTTCTTC
TRBV12-3/TRBV12-4	NA	TRBJ2-3	medium-sized	CASSSVTSTDTQYF	TGTGCCAGCAGTTCGGTGACTAGCACAGATACGCAGTATTTT
TRBV11-2	TRBD1	TRBJ2-7	many	CASSLDQPGQRSYEQYF	TGTGCCAGCAGCCTAGACCAACCGGGACAGAGATCCTACGAGCAGTACTTC
TRBV6-1	TRBD2	TRBJ2-2	NA	CASSVISGLASGELFF	TGTGCCAGCAGTGTAATTTCGGGACTAGCATCCGGGGAGCTGTTTTTT
TRBV6-1	NA	TRBJ2-1	many	CASSSTGYNEQFF	TGTGCCAGCAGCTCTACGGGGTACAATGAGCAGTTCTTC
TRBV12-3/TRBV12-4	NA	TRBJ1-3	NA	CASSWTPPSLFGPGNTIYF	TGTGCCAGCAGTTGGACCCCCCCCTCGTTATTCGGACCTGGAAACACCATATATTTT
TRBV11-1	NA	TRBJ1-1	many	CASSLGQLEAFF	TGTGCCAGCAGCCTGGGACAACTTGAAGCTTTCTTT
TRBV7-6	NA	TRBJ2-1	NA	CASSLGAETYEQFF	TGTGCCAGCAGCTTAGGGGCAGAAACCTACGAGCAGTTCTTC
TRBV7-2	NA	TRBJ2-1	medium-sized	CASSPTGQNYEQFF	TGTGCCAGCAGCCCGACGGGTCAAAACTACGAGCAGTTCTTC
TRBV6-1	NA	TRBJ2-7	medium-sized	CASSPSSTYNEQYF	TGTGCCAGCAGTCCCTCGTCAACCTACAATGAGCAGTACTTC
TRBV5-1	TRBD1	TRBJ1-6	NA	CASSSDRENNSPLHF	TGCGCCAGCAGCTCGGACAGGGAAAATAATTCACCCCTCCACTTT
TRBV6-1	NA	TRBJ1-6	medium-sized	CASSDSYNSPLHF	TGTGCCAGCAGTGACAGTTATAATTCACCCCTCCACTTT
TRBV27	NA	TRBJ2-7	NA	CASSQTGSSYEQYF	TGTGCCAGCAGCCAGACAGGCAGCTCCTACGAGCAGTACTTC
TRBV7-6	NA	TRBJ2-1	few	CASSLISLSYNEQFF	TGTGCCAGCAGCTTAATTTCACTCTCCTACAATGAGCAGTTCTTC
TRBV27	NA	TRBJ2-1	few	CASSLRRDTYNEQFF	TGTGCCAGCAGTTTACGACGGGACACCTACAATGAGCAGTTCTTC
TRBV6-6	TRBD1	TRBJ1-2	NA	CASSYSGPTGGGYGYTF	TGTGCCAGCAGTTACTCGGGTCCGACAGGGGGCGGCTATGGCTACACCTTC
TRBV11-3	NA	TRBJ2-3	few	CASSFEGPTDTQYF	TGTGCCAGCAGCTTTGAGGGGCCCACAGATACGCAGTATTTT
TRBV10-3	TRBD2	TRBJ2-1	NA	CAISESKGGGAGNEQFF	TGTGCCATCAGTGAGTCGAAGGGCGGGGGGGCCGGGAATGAGCAGTTCTTC
TRBV6-1	NA	TRBJ1-2	NA	CASSSTSSGGYTF	TGTGCCAGCAGCTCCACCTCATCTGGGGGCTACACCTTC
TRBV6-1	TRBD2	TRBJ2-7	NA	CASRTGTSGRDEQYF	TGTGCCAGCAGAACCGGGACTAGCGGGAGGGACGAGCAGTACTTC
TRBV6-1	TRBD1	TRBJ2-7	medium-sized	CASSEEGHRQGMDEQYF	TGTGCCAGCAGTGAAGAAGGCCATAGACAGGGGATGGACGAGCAGTACTTC
TRBV18	NA	TRBJ1-4	NA	CASSPGRFKGKLFF	TGTGCCAGCTCACCAGGCCGGTTTAAAGGAAAACTGTTTTTT
TRBV7-8	TRBD2	TRBJ2-3	NA	CASSPLGGLAGTDTQYF	TGTGCCAGCAGCCCCTTAGGGGGACTAGCGGGCACAGATACGCAGTATTTT
TRBV6-6	NA	TRBJ2-1	NA	CASRRGPGPGNEQFF	TGTGCCAGCAGGAGGGGACCGGGGCCAGGGAATGAGCAGTTCTTC
TRBV12-5	NA	TRBJ2-2	NA	CASGLVIQSGELFF	TGTGCTAGTGGTTTGGTTATCCAGTCCGGGGAGCTGTTTTTT
TRBV6-1	TRBD2	TRBJ2-5	NA	CASSVTGGVQTQYF	TGTGCCAGCAGTGTTACGGGAGGGGTCCAGACCCAGTACTTC
TRBV6-2/TRBV6-3	NA	TRBJ2-3	NA	CASRSGSIDTQYF	TGTGCCAGCAGGTCAGGGAGTATAGATACGCAGTATTTT
TRBV7-2	TRBD1	TRBJ2-3	NA	CASSFSGQGTDTQYF	TGTGCCAGCAGCTTCTCGGGACAGGGCACAGATACGCAGTATTTT
TRBV6-6	TRBD1	TRBJ1-1	many	CASSRGQEKRGTEAFF	TGTGCCAGCAGTCGTGGACAGGAAAAACGGGGCACTGAAGCTTTCTTT
TRBV27	NA	TRBJ2-1	many	CASRAGAGGKPYNEQFF	TGTGCCAGCCGGGCGGGAGCAGGGGGGAAACCTTACAATGAGCAGTTCTTC
TRBV6-6	NA	TRBJ1-2	NA	CASSYSMAGKAYGYTF	TGTGCCAGCAGTTACTCAATGGCAGGGAAGGCCTATGGCTACACCTTC
TRBV28	NA	TRBJ2-3	few	CASSLSGSTDTQYF	TGTGCCAGCAGTCTTAGCGGAAGCACAGATACGCAGTATTTT
TRBV7-2	NA	TRBJ1-1	many	CASSQGQNTEAFF	TGTGCCAGCAGCCAGGGACAGAACACTGAAGCTTTCTTT